The 7 T cell receptor beta chains given below trace back to one sample, sequenced in a study of cytomegalovirus exposure and HLA in healthy donors. Amplification used 60 Vbeta primers and 13 Jbeta primers. Profiled with immunoSEQ multiplex PCR; TCRdb holds only in-frame clones, not every one. Its table lists about 190,000 clones. What was sequenced was PBMCs. The receptors come from a man under 40 in good health and CMV-seronegative.

The chain joins TRBV10-3 to TRBJ2-3, with 7 bases aligning to TRBD2. The germline gives CDR1 ENHRY, CDR2 SYGVKD. V gave up 0 bases and J gave up 1 base; unmatched junction bases: 4. The CDR3 consists of 16 residues. The CDR3 reads CAISESRLAGTDTQYF. The DNA of the CDR3 is TGTGCCATCAGTGAGTCGAGGCTAGCGGGCACAGATACGCAGTATTTT.

The V and J genes are TRBV7-2 and TRBJ1-2; D call uncertain. The V end lost 1 base, the J end lost 5 bases, and 5 bases lay between the germline ends. Germline V lookup: CDR1 SGHTA, CDR2 FQGNSA. CDR3 length: 12 residues. CDR3 in DNA: TGTGCCAGCAGCTTAGACGGTTATGGCTACACCTTC. The encoded protein is CASSLDGYGYTF.

This chain joins TRBV15 and TRBJ2-3; 14 bases fit TRBD2. CDR3 length: 16 amino acids. Germline trimming cut 4 bases from V and 3 bases from J; bases unmatched to any gene: 3. CDR1 is LNHNV, CDR2 YYDKDF, per germline (reference sequence). The CDR3, as DNA: TGTGCCACCAGCACGGGACTAGCGGGGGTGACAGATACGCAGTATTTT. Translating it yields CATSTGLAGVTDTQYF.

Comment on this clone: Other DNA sequences in this specimen translate into the identical CDR3. This chain uses TRBV9 with TRBJ2-7, with D unclear. The germline V gene encodes CDR1 SGDLS and CDR2 YYNGEE. The CDR3 spans 14 residues. Trimming took off 0 bases at V and 1 base at J, with 8 bases between the two ends. DNA for the CDR3: TGTGCCAGCAGCGTAGTCCCGTCTTCCTACGAGCAGTACTTC. Translated, it gives CASSVVPSSYEQYF.

The chain has TRBV18 and TRBJ1-2; D remains unclear. CDR3 length: 13 amino acids. The germline CDR1 and CDR2 sequences are KGHSH and LQKENI. Trimming removed 2 bases at V and 8 bases at J, with 12 bases between. The CDR3 region is CASSPGIGEGYTF. DNA of the CDR3: TGTGCCAGCTCACCAGGTATCGGGGAAGGCTACACCTTC.

The genes are TRBV19 and TRBJ2-5; D might be TRBD1 (6 bases). V was shortened by 3 bases and J by 4 bases, with 18 bases between the two germline ends. The germline V gene encodes CDR1 LNHDA and CDR2 SQIVND (reference sequence). CDR3 size: 16 residues. CDR3 in DNA: TGTGCCAGTAGTATGTCCGGGGCAGGGGATAGAGAGACCCAGTACTTC. The encoded protein is CASSMSGAGDRETQYF.

The chain links TRBV7-9 to TRBJ2-5, with D possibly being TRBD2 (6 bases). The better agreement between TRBJ2-7 and the DNA end casts doubt on the J call. The germline V gene encodes CDR1 SEHNR and CDR2 FQNEAQ (reference sequence). The CDR3 is 16 residues long. CDR3 protein: CASSYSMADYSYEQYF. The CDR3 DNA sequence: TGTGCCAGCAGCTACTCGATGGCGGACTACTCCTACGAGCAGTACTTC.